The TCR beta chain under discussion was sequenced for a study of cytomegalovirus exposure and HLA in healthy donors. Worth noting for this clone: The antigen remains undetermined.

This CDR3 has 15 amino acids. Primers for the PCR totalled 60 Vbeta and 13 Jbeta. Only in-frame clones appear in the TCRdb table, and some are missing; sequencing was by immunoSEQ multiplex PCR. The data contain 75,000 to 90,000 clones, over 65% of them singletons. Findings and caveats of the study: What a later analysis reportedly showed was that an Asian-associated ancestry cluster had fewer N-insertions than the 666-donor mean. Later analysis found that TCR beta chains associated with HLA were more clonally expanded than other, equally common chains. Accounts indicate the classifier identified cytomegalovirus status with strong specificity and sensitivity.

V usage is TRBV21-1 and J usage is TRBJ2-3; TRBD2 is the table's D call, not checked against the DNA. TRBV21-1 represents a pseudogene. The sequence was obtained from a man aged 50-60 years in good health and CMV-seronegative. Source material: PBMCs. The CDR3 region is CASPRTSGTTDTQYF. The CDR3 nucleotides read TGTGCCAGCCCCCGGACTAGCGGGACCACAGATACGCAGTATTTT.